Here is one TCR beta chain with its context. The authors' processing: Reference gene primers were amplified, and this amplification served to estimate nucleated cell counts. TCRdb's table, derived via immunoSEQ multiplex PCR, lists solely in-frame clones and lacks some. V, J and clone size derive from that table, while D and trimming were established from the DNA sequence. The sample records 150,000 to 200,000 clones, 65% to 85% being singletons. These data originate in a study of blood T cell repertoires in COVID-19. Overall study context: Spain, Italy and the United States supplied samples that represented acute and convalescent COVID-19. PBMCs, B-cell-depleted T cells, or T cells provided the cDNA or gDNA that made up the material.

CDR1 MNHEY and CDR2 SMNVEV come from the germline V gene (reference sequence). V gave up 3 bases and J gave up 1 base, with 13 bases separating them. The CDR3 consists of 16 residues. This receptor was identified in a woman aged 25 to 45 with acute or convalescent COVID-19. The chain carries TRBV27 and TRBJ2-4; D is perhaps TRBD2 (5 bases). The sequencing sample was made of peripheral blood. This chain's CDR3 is CASSFHGMGAKNIQYF. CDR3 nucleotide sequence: TGTGCCAGCAGTTTCCACGGGATGGGGGCCAAAAACATTCAGTACTTC.